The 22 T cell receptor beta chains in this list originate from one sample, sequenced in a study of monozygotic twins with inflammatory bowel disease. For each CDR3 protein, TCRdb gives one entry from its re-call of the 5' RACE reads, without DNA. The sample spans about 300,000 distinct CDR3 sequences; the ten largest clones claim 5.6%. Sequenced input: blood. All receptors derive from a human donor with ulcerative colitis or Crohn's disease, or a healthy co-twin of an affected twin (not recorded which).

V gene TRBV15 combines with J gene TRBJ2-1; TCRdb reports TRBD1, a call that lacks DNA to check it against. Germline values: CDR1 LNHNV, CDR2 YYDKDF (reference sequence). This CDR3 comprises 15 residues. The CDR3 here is CATSRPGTGAGEQFF.

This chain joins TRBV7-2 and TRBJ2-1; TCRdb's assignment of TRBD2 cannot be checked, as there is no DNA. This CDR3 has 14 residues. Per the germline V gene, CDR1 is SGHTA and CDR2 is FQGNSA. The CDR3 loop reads CASVRASGSWEQFF.

The CDR3 spells CASSRRGLPNEQFF. The genes are TRBV11-3 and TRBJ2-1. The CDR3 is 14 residues long. From germline, CDR1 is SGHNT and CDR2 YENEEA.

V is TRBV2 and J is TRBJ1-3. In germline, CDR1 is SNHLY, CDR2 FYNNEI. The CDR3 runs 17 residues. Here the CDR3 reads CASREPGIGSSGNTIYF. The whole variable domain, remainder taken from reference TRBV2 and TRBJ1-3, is EPEVTQTPSHQVTQMGQEVILRCVPISNHLYFYWYRQILGQKVEFLVSFYNNEISEKSEIFDDQFSVERPDGSNFTLKIRSTKLEDSAMYFCASREPGIGSSGNTIYFGEGSWLTVV.

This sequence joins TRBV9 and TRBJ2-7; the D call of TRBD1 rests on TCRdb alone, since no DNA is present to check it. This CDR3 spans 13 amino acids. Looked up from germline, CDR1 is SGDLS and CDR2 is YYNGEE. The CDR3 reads CASSRDTLFEQYF.

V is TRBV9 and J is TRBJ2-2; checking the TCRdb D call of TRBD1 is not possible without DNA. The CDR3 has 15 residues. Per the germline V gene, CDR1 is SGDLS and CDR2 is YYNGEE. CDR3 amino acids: CASSVRGGAAGELFF.

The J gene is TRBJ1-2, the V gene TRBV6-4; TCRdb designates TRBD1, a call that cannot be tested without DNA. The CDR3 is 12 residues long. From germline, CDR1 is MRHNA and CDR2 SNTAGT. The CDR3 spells CASSDPGFGYTF.

The CDR3 loop reads CASSLEQIDNSPLHF. The chain is built from TRBV7-2 and TRBJ1-6. The CDR3 runs 15 residues. Germline CDR1 is SGHTA and CDR2 is FQGNSA.

This CDR3 reads CASSLDRRKFF. V usage is TRBV7-8 and J usage is TRBJ2-1; TCRdb reports TRBD2, a call that lacks DNA to check it against. The germline gives CDR1 SGHVS, CDR2 FQNEAQ. The CDR3 runs 11 residues.

The CDR3 sequence is CASSHSRNIQYF. The chain carries TRBV7-2 and TRBJ2-4; TCRdb's D call of TRBD1 is untestable without DNA. The germline V gene encodes CDR1 SGHTA and CDR2 FQGNSA. This CDR3 is 12 amino acids long. Filled out from reference TRBV7-2 and TRBJ2-4, the complete variable domain reads GAGVSQSPSNKVTEKGKDVELRCDPISGHTALYWYRQSLGQGLEFLIYFQGNSAPDKSGLPSDRFSAERTGGSVSTLTIQRTQQEDSAVYLCASSHSRNIQYFGAGTRLSVL.

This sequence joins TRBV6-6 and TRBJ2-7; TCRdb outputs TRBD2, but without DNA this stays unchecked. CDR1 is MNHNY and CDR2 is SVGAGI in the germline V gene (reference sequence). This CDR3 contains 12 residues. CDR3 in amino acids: CASRGPTYEQYF.

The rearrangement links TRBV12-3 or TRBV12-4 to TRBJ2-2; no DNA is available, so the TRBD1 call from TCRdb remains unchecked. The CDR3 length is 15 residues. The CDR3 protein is CASSGQGLFFGELFF.

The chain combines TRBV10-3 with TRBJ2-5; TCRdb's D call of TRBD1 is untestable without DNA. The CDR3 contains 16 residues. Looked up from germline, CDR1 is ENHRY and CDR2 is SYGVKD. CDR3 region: CAISPPGGGPQETQYF.

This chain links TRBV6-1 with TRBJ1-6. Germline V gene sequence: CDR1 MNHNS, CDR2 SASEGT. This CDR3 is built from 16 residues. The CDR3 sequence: CASSPRQSSYNSPLHF.

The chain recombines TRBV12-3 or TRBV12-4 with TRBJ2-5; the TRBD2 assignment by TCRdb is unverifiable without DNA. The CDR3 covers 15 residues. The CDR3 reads CASKTGRAGWETQYF.

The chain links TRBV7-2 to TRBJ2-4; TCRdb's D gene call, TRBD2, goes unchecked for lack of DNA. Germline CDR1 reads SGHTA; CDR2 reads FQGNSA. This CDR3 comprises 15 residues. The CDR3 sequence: CASSLGEIVKNIQYF.

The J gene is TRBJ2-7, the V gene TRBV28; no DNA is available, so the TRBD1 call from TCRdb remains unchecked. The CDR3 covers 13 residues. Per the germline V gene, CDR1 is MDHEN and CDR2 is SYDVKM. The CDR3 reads CASKAGGVYEQYF.

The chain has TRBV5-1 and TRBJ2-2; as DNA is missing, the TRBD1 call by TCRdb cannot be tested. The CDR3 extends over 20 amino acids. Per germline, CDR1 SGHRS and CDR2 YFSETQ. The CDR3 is CASSWGTGSGLIANTGELFF.

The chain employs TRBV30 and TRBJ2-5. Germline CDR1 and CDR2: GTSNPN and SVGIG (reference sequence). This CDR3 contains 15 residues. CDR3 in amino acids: CAWSVAGGTKETQYF.

CDR3 protein: CASSLEKIGGRMLF. This chain links TRBV5-6 with TRBJ2-1; TCRdb picks TRBD1, but there is no DNA to check that call. From germline, CDR1 is SGHDT and CDR2 YYEEEE. The CDR3 runs 14 residues.

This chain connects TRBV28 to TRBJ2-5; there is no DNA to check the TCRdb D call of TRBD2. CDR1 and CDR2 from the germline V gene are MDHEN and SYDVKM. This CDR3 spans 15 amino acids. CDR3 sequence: CASSFPSGGQETQYF.

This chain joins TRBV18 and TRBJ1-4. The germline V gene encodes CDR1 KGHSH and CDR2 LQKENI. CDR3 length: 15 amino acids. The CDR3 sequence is CASSESLYGNEKLFF.